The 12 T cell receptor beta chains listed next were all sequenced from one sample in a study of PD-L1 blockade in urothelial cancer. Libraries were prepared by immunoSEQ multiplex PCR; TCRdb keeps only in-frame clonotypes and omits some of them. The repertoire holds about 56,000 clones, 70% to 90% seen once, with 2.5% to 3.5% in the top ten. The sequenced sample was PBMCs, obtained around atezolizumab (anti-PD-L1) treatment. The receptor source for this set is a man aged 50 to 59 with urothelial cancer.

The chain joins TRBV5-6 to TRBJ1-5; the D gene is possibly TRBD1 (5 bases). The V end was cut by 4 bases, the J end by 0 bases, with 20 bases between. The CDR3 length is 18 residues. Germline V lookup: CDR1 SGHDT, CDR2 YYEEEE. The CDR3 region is CASSQKVGQHNSNQPQHF. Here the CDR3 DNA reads TGTGCCAGCAGCCAAAAGGTGGGGCAGCACAATAGCAATCAGCCCCAGCATTTT. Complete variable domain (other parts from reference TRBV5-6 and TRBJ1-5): DAGVTQSPTHLIKTRGQQVTLRCSPKSGHDTVSWYQQALGQGPQFIFQYYEEEERQRGNFPDRFSGHQFPNYSSELNVNALLLGDSALYLCASSQKVGQHNSNQPQHFGDGTRLSIL.

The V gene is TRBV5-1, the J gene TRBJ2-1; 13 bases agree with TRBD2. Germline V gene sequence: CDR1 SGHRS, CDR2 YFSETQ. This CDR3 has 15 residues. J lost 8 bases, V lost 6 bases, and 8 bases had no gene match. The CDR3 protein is CASKYWTSGSYEQFF. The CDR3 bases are TGCGCCAGCAAATACTGGACTAGCGGGAGCTATGAGCAGTTCTTC.

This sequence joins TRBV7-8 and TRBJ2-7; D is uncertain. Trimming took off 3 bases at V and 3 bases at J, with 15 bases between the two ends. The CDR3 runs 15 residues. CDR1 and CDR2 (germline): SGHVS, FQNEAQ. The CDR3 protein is CASSFATASGYEQYF. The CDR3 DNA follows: TGTGCCAGCAGCTTCGCCACGGCGTCGGGCTACGAGCAGTACTTC.

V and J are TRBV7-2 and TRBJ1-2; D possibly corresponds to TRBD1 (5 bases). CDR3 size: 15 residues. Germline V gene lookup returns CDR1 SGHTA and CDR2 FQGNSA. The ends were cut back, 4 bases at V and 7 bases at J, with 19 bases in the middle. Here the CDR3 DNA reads TGTGCCAGCAGCTCCCTAGCGGCCACAGGACCTGGCTACACCTTC. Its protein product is CASSSLAATGPGYTF.

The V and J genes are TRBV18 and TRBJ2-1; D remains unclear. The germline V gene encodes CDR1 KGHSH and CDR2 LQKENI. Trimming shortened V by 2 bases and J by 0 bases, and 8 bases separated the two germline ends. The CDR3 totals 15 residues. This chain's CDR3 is CASSPGRSSYNEQFF. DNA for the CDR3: TGTGCCAGCTCACCAGGGCGAAGCTCCTACAATGAGCAGTTCTTC.

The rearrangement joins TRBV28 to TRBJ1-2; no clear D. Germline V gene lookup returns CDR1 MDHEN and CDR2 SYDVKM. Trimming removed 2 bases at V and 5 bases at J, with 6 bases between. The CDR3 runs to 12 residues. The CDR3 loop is CASSLNSYGYTF. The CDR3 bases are TGTGCCAGCAGTTTAAACTCTTATGGCTACACCTTC.

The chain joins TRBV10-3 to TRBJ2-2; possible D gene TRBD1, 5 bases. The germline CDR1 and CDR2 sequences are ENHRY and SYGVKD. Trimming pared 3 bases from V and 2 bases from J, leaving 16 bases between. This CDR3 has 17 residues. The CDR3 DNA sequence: TGTGCCATCAGTGAACAGGTAGTCGGAATTAACACCGGGGAGCTGTTTTTT. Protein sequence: CAISEQVVGINTGELFF.

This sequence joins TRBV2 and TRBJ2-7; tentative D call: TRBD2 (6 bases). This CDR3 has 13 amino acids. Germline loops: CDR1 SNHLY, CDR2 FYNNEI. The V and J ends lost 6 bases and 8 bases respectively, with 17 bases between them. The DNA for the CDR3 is TGTGCCAGCAGGGCGGGGATGAGTACTAAGCAGTACTTC. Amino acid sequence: CASRAGMSTKQYF.

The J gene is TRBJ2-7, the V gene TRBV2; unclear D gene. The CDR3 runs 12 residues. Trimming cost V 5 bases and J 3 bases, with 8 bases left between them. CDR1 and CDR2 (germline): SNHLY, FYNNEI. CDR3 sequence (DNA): TGTGCCAGCAGTTACACACACTACGAGCAGTACTTC. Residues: CASSYTHYEQYF.

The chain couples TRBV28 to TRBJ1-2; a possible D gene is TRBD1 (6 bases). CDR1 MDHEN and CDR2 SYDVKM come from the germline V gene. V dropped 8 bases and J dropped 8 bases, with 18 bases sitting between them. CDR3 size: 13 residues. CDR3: CASGGAVGRGYTF. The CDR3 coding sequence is TGTGCCAGCGGGGGGGCGGTTGGGAGAGGCTACACCTTC.

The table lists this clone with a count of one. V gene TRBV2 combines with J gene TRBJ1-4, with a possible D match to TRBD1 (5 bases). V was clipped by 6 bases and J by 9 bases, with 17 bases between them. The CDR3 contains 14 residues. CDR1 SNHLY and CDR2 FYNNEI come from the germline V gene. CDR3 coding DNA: TGTGCCAGCAGAATCTCGCAGGGATTACAAAAACTGTTTTTT. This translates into CASRISQGLQKLFF.

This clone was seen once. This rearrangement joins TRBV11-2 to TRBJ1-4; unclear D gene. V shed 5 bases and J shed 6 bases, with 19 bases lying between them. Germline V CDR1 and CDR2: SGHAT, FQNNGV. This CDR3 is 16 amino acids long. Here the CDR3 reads CASSRSRTGGYEKLFF. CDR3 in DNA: TGTGCCAGCAGCCGCTCCCGGACGGGAGGGTATGAAAAACTGTTTTTT.